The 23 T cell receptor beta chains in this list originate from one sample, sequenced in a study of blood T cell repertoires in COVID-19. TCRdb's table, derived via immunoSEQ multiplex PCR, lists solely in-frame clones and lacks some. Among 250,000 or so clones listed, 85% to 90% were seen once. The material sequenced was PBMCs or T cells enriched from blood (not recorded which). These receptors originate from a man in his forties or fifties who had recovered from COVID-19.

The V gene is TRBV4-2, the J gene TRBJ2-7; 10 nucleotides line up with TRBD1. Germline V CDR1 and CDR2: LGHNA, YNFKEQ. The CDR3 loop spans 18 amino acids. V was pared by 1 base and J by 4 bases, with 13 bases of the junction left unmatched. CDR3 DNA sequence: TGTGCCAGCAGCCAAGCAGTGATTGAAAGGACAGGGGGGTACGAGCAGTACTTC. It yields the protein CASSQAVIERTGGYEQYF.

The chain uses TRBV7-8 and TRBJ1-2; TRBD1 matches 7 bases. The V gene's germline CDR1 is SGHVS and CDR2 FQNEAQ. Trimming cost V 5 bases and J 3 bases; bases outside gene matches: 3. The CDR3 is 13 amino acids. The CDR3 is CASSRGQDYGYTF. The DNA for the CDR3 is TGTGCCAGCAGCCGCGGACAGGACTATGGCTACACCTTC.

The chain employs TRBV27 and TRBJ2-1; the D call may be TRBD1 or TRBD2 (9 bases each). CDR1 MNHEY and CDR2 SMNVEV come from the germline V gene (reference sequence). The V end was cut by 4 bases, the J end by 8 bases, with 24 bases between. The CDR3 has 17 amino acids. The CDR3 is CASSWTGVASGTDEQFF. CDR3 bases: TGTGCCAGCAGTTGGACAGGGGTGGCTAGCGGGACCGATGAGCAGTTCTTC.

The CDR3 DNA sequence: TGTGCCAGCAGTTTCGGGGGAACTGAAGACTATGGCTACACCTTC. Its translation is CASSFGGTEDYGYTF. V and J are TRBV27 and TRBJ1-2; tentative D call: TRBD1 (5 bases). Germline CDR1 and CDR2: MNHEY and SMNVEV (reference sequence). V dropped 3 bases and J dropped 3 bases, with 14 bases sitting between them. The CDR3 is 15 residues long.

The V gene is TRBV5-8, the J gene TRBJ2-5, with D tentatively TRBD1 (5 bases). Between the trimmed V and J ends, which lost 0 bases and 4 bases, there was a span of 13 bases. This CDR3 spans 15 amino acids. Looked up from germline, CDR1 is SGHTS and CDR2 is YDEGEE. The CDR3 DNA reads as TGTGCCAGCAGCTTGGGATATCAGGGAAGAGAGACCCAGTACTTC. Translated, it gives CASSLGYQGRETQYF.

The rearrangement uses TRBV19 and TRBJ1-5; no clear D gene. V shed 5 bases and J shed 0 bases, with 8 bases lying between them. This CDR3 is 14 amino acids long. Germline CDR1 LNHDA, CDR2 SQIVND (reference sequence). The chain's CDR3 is CASSYEGSNQPQHF. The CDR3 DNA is TGTGCCAGTAGTTATGAGGGTAGCAATCAGCCCCAGCATTTT.

The CDR3 sequence: CASSLTPGANVLTF. The CDR3 coding sequence is TGCGCCAGCAGCCTTACACCTGGGGCCAACGTCCTGACTTTC. The chain carries TRBV23-1 and TRBJ2-6; D gene unclear. TRBV23-1 is an ORF, and what it does is uncertain. Trimming pared 6 bases from V and 2 bases from J, leaving 8 bases between. This CDR3 comprises 14 residues.

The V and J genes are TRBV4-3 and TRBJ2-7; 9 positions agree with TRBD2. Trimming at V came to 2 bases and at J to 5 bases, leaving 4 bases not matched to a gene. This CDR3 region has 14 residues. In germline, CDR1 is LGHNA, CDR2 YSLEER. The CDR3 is CASSQRGGAHEQYF. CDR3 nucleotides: TGCGCCAGCAGCCAACGCGGGGGGGCCCACGAGCAGTACTTC.

This CDR3 is CASSIVQVIRNNQPQHF. CDR3 nucleotide sequence: TGTGCCAGTAGTATTGTACAGGTAATACGAAACAATCAGCCCCAGCATTTT. The chain recombines TRBV19 with TRBJ1-5; a possible D gene is TRBD1 (5 bases). The V end lost 3 bases, the J end lost 3 bases, and 18 bases lay between the germline ends. The germline gives CDR1 LNHDA, CDR2 SQIVND (reference sequence). The CDR3 runs 17 residues. The full variable domain, in which reference TRBV19 and TRBJ1-5 provide the parts outside the CDR3, is DGGITQSPKYLFRKEGQNVTLSCEQNLNHDAMYWYRQDPGQGLRLIYYSQIVNDFQKGDIAEGYSVSREKKESFPLTVTSAQKNPTAFYLCASSIVQVIRNNQPQHFGDGTRLSIL.

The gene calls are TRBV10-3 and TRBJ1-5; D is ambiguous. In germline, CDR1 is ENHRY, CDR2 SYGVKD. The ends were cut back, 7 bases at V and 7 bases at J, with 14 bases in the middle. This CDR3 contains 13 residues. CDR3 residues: CAIKGVGFQPQHF. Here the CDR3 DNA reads TGTGCCATCAAGGGAGTAGGGTTCCAGCCCCAGCATTTT.

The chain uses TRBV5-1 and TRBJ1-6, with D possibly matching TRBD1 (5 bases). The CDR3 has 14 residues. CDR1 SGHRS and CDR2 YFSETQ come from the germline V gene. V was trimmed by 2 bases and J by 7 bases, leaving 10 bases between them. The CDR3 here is CASSFQGGNSPLHF. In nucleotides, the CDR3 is TGCGCCAGCAGCTTTCAGGGAGGGAATTCACCCCTCCACTTT. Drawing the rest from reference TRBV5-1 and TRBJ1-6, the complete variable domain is KAGVTQTPRYLIKTRGQQVTLSCSPISGHRSVSWYQQTPGQGLQFLFEYFSETQRNKGNFPGRFSGRQFSNSRSEMNVSTLELGDSALYLCASSFQGGNSPLHFGNGTRLTVT.

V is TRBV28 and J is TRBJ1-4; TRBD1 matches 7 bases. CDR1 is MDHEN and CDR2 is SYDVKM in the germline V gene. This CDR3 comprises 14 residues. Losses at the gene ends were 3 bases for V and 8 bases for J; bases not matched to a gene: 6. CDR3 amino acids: CASSFSGGVEKLFF. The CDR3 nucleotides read TGTGCCAGCAGTTTCTCAGGGGGTGTAGAAAAACTGTTTTTT.

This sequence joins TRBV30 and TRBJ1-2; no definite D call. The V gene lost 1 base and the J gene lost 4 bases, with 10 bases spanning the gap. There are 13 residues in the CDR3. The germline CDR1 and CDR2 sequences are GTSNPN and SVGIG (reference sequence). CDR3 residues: CAWSGAFVYGYTF. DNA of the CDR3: TGTGCCTGGAGTGGGGCCTTCGTCTATGGCTACACCTTC.

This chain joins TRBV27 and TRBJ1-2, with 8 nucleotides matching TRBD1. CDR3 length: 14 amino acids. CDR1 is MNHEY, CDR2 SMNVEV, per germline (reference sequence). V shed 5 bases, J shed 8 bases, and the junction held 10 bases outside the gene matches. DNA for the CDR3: TGTGCCAGCAGTCCAGGGGGCGCAACCTCCGGCTACACCTTC. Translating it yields CASSPGGATSGYTF.

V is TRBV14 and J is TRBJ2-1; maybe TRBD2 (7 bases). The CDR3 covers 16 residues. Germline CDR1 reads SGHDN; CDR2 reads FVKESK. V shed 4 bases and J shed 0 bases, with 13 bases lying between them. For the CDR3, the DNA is TGTGCCAGCAGCCGGGAGGGGGGTGACTCCTACAATGAGCAGTTCTTC. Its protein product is CASSREGGDSYNEQFF.

CDR3 region: CSVEPPNTGELFF. The CDR3 DNA is TGCAGCGTTGAACCTCCGAACACCGGGGAGCTGTTTTTT. V usage is TRBV29-1 and J usage is TRBJ2-2; the D is unclear. The V end lost 2 bases, the J end lost 0 bases, and 4 bases lay between the germline ends. This CDR3 region has 13 residues. Germline-derived CDR1 and CDR2 are SQVTM and ANQGSEA.

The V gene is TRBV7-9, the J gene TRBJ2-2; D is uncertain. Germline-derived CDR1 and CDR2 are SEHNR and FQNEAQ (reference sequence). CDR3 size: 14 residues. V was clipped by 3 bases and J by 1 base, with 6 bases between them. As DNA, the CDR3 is TGTGCCAGCAGCTTTTCCGGGAACACCGGGGAGCTGTTTTTT. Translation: CASSFSGNTGELFF.

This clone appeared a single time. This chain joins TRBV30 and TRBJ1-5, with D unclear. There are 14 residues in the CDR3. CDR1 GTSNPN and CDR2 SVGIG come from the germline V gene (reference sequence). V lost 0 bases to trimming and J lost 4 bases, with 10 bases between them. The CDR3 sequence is CAWSVTDENQPQHF. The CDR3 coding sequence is TGTGCCTGGAGTGTAACAGATGAAAATCAGCCCCAGCATTTT.

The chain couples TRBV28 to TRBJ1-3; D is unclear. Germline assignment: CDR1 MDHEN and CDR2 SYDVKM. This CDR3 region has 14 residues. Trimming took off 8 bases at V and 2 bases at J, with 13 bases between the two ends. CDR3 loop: CASSREVTGNTIYF. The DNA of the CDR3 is TGTGCCAGCTCGCGGGAAGTTACTGGAAACACCATATATTTT.

CDR3 residues: CASSPAYSGTAPSYEQYF. DNA of the CDR3: TGTGCCAGCTCACCAGCTTACTCCGGGACAGCGCCTTCCTACGAGCAGTACTTC. This rearrangement joins TRBV18 to TRBJ2-7; 7 positions agree with TRBD1. Germline CDR1 reads KGHSH; CDR2 reads LQKENI. After removal of 2 bases from V and 1 base from J, the junction contained 14 bases not matched to a gene. The CDR3 is 18 residues long.

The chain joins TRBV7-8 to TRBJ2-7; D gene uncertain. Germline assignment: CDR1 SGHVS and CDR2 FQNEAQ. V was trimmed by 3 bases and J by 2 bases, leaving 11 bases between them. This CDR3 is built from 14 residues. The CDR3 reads CASSFLPGTYEQYF. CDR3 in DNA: TGTGCCAGCAGCTTTCTCCCGGGTACCTACGAGCAGTACTTC.

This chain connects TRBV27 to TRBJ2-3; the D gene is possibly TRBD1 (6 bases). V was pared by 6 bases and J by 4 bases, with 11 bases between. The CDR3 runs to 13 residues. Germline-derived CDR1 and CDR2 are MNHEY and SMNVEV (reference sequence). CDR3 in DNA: TGTGCCAGCAGCTCCAGGGGTTCAGATACGCAGTATTTT. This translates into CASSSRGSDTQYF.

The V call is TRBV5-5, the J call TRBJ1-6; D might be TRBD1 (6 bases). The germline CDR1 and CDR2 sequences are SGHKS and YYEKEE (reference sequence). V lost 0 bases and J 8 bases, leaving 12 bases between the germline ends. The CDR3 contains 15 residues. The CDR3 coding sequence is TGTGCCAGCAGCTTGGTCCCAGGGGTGGATTCACCCCTCCACTTT. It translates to CASSLVPGVDSPLHF.